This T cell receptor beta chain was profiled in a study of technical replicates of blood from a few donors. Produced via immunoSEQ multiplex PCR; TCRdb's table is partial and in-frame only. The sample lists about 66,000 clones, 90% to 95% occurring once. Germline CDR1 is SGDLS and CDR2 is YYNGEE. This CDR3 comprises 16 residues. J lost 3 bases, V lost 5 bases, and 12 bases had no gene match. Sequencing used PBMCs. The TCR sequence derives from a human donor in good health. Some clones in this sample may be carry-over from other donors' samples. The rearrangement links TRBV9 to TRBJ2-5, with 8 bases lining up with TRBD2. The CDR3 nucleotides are TGTGCCAGCAGTCTAAGGGGCGGGAGGCGGGAAGAGACCCAGTACTTC. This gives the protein CASSLRGGRREETQYF.